Below, 19 T cell receptor beta chains from the same sample are listed, as sequenced in a study of CXCR3-negative and CXCR3-positive naive CD8 T cells. The study's findings and limits: Naive CXCR3-positive cells had TRB CDR3s more hydrophobic than those of CXCR3-negative naive cells.

For these TCRs, the target antigens are not known. The authors prepared UMI-labeled TRB cDNA libraries by 5' RACE. TCRdb reprocessed the 5' RACE reads and keeps a single row for each CDR3 protein, giving no DNA. The sample has 120,000 to 150,000 distinct CDR3 sequences. Sequencing used naive CXCR3+ CD8+ T cells from blood. Subset reported: CD45RO-CCR7+CD27+CD95- naive CD8+ T cells expressing CXCR3 (TNR3+). The receptors stem from a human donor in good health. Some clones in this sample may be carry-over from other donors' samples.

The J gene is TRBJ1-1, the V gene TRBV7-9. The CDR3 covers 12 residues. Per germline, CDR1 SEHNR and CDR2 FQNEAQ (reference sequence). The CDR3 here is CASSFLQTEAFF.

The chain carries TRBV6-5 and TRBJ2-1; there is no DNA to check the TCRdb D call of TRBD1. Per germline, CDR1 MNHEY and CDR2 SVGAGI. The CDR3 extends over 11 amino acids. The chain's CDR3 is CASRGGNEQFF.

This rearrangement joins TRBV2 to TRBJ2-7. Germline V CDR1 and CDR2: SNHLY, FYNNEI. This CDR3 contains 14 residues. CDR3 residues: CASSEEVGTYEQYF. The variable domain in full, with the rest retrieved from reference TRBV2 and TRBJ2-7, is EPEVTQTPSHQVTQMGQEVILRCVPISNHLYFYWYRQILGQKVEFLVSFYNNEISEKSEIFDDQFSVERPDGSNFTLKIRSTKLEDSAMYFCASSEEVGTYEQYFGPGTRLTVT.

The rearrangement links TRBV7-2 to TRBJ2-3; the D gene TCRdb calls, TRBD2, cannot be checked with no DNA. The length of the CDR3 is 12 residues. Germline CDR1 and CDR2: SGHTA and FQGNSA. The CDR3 spells CASSYYGGTQYF. Variable domain in full (rest from reference TRBV7-2 and TRBJ2-3): GAGVSQSPSNKVTEKGKDVELRCDPISGHTALYWYRQSLGQGLEFLIYFQGNSAPDKSGLPSDRFSAERTGGSVSTLTIQRTQQEDSAVYLCASSYYGGTQYFGPGTRLTVL.

The V call is TRBV29-1, the J call TRBJ1-2. The CDR3 consists of 15 residues. The germline gives CDR1 SQVTM, CDR2 ANQGSEA. This CDR3 reads CSVVGGETPNYGYTF.

This chain joins TRBV7-9 and TRBJ2-7; lacking DNA, the TRBD1 call made by TCRdb goes unchecked. The V gene's germline CDR1 is SEHNR and CDR2 FQNEAQ (reference sequence). The CDR3 loop spans 13 amino acids. The CDR3 is CASTPARGNEQYF.

This rearrangement joins TRBV7-7 to TRBJ2-3; the D call from TCRdb, TRBD1, cannot be confirmed without DNA. Germline V gives CDR1 SSHAT, CDR2 FNYEAQ (reference sequence). The CDR3 totals 14 residues. The CDR3 sequence: CASSLGGDTDTQYF.

The rearrangement uses TRBV4-1 and TRBJ2-7. Germline lookup yields CDR1 MGHRA and CDR2 YSYEKL. CDR3 length: 16 amino acids. CDR3 sequence reads: CASSQDRGTSMYEQYF.

This rearrangement joins TRBV6-5 to TRBJ2-7; TCRdb's assignment of TRBD2 cannot be checked, as there is no DNA. Germline CDR1 reads MNHEY; CDR2 reads SVGAGI. CDR3 length equals 12 residues. The CDR3 reads CASSPAGYEQYF.

V and J are TRBV28 and TRBJ2-3; TCRdb's D call of TRBD2 is untestable without DNA. Germline V gene data show CDR1 as MDHEN and CDR2 as SYDVKM. The CDR3 consists of 15 residues. CDR3 sequence: CASSLTAAGGDTQYF.

The CDR3 loop is CASDRDSEETQYF. The rearrangement links TRBV7-2 to TRBJ2-5; the TCRdb D gene call, TRBD1, has no DNA to confirm it. This CDR3 is 13 amino acids long. Per germline, CDR1 SGHTA and CDR2 FQGNSA.

This rearrangement joins TRBV5-1 to TRBJ2-7; as DNA is missing, the TRBD2 call by TCRdb cannot be tested. The CDR3 loop spans 15 amino acids. Germline V lookup: CDR1 SGHRS, CDR2 YFSETQ. CDR3 sequence: CASSRVPGLTDEQYF.

The genes are TRBV7-8 and TRBJ2-7; the TCRdb D gene call, TRBD2, has no DNA to confirm it. Germline V gene lookup returns CDR1 SGHVS and CDR2 FQNEAQ. The CDR3 is made up of 16 amino acids. This chain's CDR3 is CASSPPSGRISYEQYF.

This chain uses TRBV6-6 with TRBJ2-3; TCRdb outputs TRBD2, but without DNA this stays unchecked. The CDR3 has 17 residues. Germline assignment: CDR1 MNHNY and CDR2 SVGAGI (reference sequence). The CDR3: CASSYAGLAGNTDTQYF.

The rearrangement uses TRBV6-5 and TRBJ2-1; there is no DNA to check the TCRdb D call of TRBD2. Germline lookup yields CDR1 MNHEY and CDR2 SVGAGI. The CDR3 totals 15 residues. This chain's CDR3 is CASSYSTSGVDEQFF.

The chain couples TRBV20-1 to TRBJ1-2; TCRdb's assignment of TRBD1 cannot be checked, as there is no DNA. Germline-derived CDR1 and CDR2 are DFQATT and SNEGSKA (reference sequence). The CDR3 is made up of 16 amino acids. The CDR3 loop is CSAPYITPVRGYGYTF.

The chain uses TRBV28 and TRBJ2-3; the TCRdb D gene call, TRBD1, has no DNA to confirm it. Germline V lookup: CDR1 MDHEN, CDR2 SYDVKM. This CDR3 is 15 amino acids long. The CDR3: CASSPTGTRDRPQYF.

This rearrangement joins TRBV4-3 to TRBJ1-2. The CDR3 has 15 amino acids. CDR1 is LGHNA and CDR2 is YSLEER in the germline V gene. CDR3 in amino acids: CASSQDRLLNYGYTF.

The genes are TRBV20-1 and TRBJ2-3; TCRdb names TRBD2, which stays unverified in the absence of DNA. Germline assignment: CDR1 DFQATT and CDR2 SNEGSKA (reference sequence). CDR3 length equals 15 residues. CDR3: CSATGRALSTDTQYF.